Following are 18 T cell receptor beta chains from one sample sequenced in a study of post-analysis software for immune sequencing data. The study, taken as a whole, reports: Included in a set of a handful of TRBV segments more frequent in patients than controls were TRBV5-6, TRBV5-1 and TRBV20-1.

Incorporated into the TCR beta cDNA libraries were unique molecular identifiers, which served to reduce PCR and sequencing biases. Using its own MiXCR run on the PCR reads, TCRdb lists one record per CDR3 protein. Of about 200,000 distinct CDR3 sequences listed, roughly 30% are singletons. Antigens for these TCRs are unknown. The sample consisted of blood. Every receptor here comes from a girl aged 2-17 years with multiple sclerosis.

The V and J genes are TRBV12-3 or TRBV12-4 and TRBJ2-2; 14 bases line up with TRBD2. This CDR3 is 14 amino acids long. V shed 11 bases, J shed 8 bases, and the junction held 7 bases outside the gene matches. The CDR3 region is CAGGLAGVGGELFF. CDR3 DNA: TGTGCCGGGGGACTAGCGGGAGTAGGTGGGGAGCTGTTTTTT.

There are many counts of this clonotype. This chain joins TRBV27 and TRBJ2-7; TRBD1 or TRBD2 may be the D gene (7 bases each). The V gene's germline CDR1 is MNHEY and CDR2 SMNVEV (reference sequence). This CDR3 contains 14 residues. Deletions cut 6 bases from V and 3 bases from J, with 15 bases between. The CDR3 coding sequence is TGTGCCAGCAGCCAGGGGGGGGCCATCTACGAGCAGTACTTC. Its protein product is CASSQGGAIYEQYF.

V usage is TRBV4-1 and J usage is TRBJ1-1, with D maybe TRBD1 (5 bases). The CDR3 is made up of 15 amino acids. V lost 0 bases and J 1 base, leaving 9 bases between the germline ends. Germline loops: CDR1 MGHRA, CDR2 YSYEKL. The DNA of the CDR3 is TGCGCCAGCAGCCAAGAAGGGGCAGCGAACACTGAAGCTTTCTTT. Protein: CASSQEGAANTEAFF.

This clonotype was counted at least ten times. This chain links TRBV28 with TRBJ2-3; no clear D gene. Germline lookup yields CDR1 MDHEN and CDR2 SYDVKM. Trimming cost V 9 bases and J 5 bases, with 9 bases left between them. The CDR3 is 11 amino acids. The CDR3 DNA reads as TGTGCCAGAGTAGTTGGAGATACGCAGTATTTT. Translating gives CARVVGDTQYF.

This clonotype was seen once. A much larger clone lies one base from this, so it may be a read error. The chain combines TRBV29-1 with TRBJ2-1; possible D gene TRBD1, 5 bases. V dropped 3 bases and J dropped 15 bases, with 12 bases sitting between them. CDR1 is SQVTM and CDR2 is ANQGSEA in the germline V gene. The CDR3 length is 10 residues. The CDR3 DNA reads as TGCAGCGTTGAGGCAGGGAAGCGGTTCTTC. Translating gives CSVEAGKRFF.

This clonotype was observed at least ten times. V is TRBV5-1 and J is TRBJ2-5; TRBD1 is a possible D gene (5 bases). V lost 1 base and J 2 bases, leaving 12 bases between the germline ends. Germline V gene lookup returns CDR1 SGHRS and CDR2 YFSETQ. This CDR3 has 15 amino acids. The CDR3, as DNA: TGCGCCAGCAGCTTGAATATTGCAGGGCAAGAGACCCAGTACTTC. Its protein product is CASSLNIAGQETQYF.

This chain links TRBV11-2 with TRBJ2-5; 8 bases match TRBD1. The CDR3 is 17 amino acids. The germline CDR1 and CDR2 sequences are SGHAT and FQNNGV. V dropped 4 bases and J dropped 11; count of bases not matched to a gene: 21. The CDR3 here is CASSSIAAQGAPYEQYF. The CDR3 DNA reads TGTGCCAGCAGCTCAATAGCCGCGCAGGGGGCCCCCTACGAACAGTACTTC.

This clonotype was recorded many times. The chain combines TRBV20-1 with TRBJ2-5; D remains ambiguous. V lost 0 bases, J lost 0 bases, and 14 bases lay in between. Germline V CDR1 and CDR2: DFQATT, SNEGSKA (reference sequence). This CDR3 has 16 residues. The CDR3 region has the DNA TGCAGTGCTAGAGACTCAGGTATAGGGTACCAAGAGACCCAGTACTTC. This encodes CSARDSGIGYQETQYF.

The V call is TRBV5-1, the J call TRBJ1-6; the D is unclear. CDR3 length: 16 residues. The V end was cut by 4 bases, the J end by 6 bases, with 17 bases between. CDR1 is SGHRS and CDR2 is YFSETQ in the germline V gene. In DNA, the CDR3 is TGCGCCAGCAGCAAAGACAAAGACGGTTTTAATTCACCCCTCCACTTT. The encoded protein is CASSKDKDGFNSPLHF. Drawing the rest from reference TRBV5-1 and TRBJ1-6, the complete variable domain is KAGVTQTPRYLIKTRGQQVTLSCSPISGHRSVSWYQQTPGQGLQFLFEYFSETQRNKGNFPGRFSGRQFSNSRSEMNVSTLELGDSALYLCASSKDKDGFNSPLHFGNGTRLTVT.

Concerning this clonotype: Being one base from a much bigger clone, this may be a read error. This chain uses TRBV6-4 with TRBJ2-5, with TRBD2 matching 13 bases. CDR1 is MRHNA and CDR2 is SNTAGT in the germline V gene. The CDR3 is 16 residues long. V was pared by 2 bases and J by 11 bases, with 11 bases of the junction left unmatched. The CDR3 DNA is TGTGCCAGCAGTGACAGGACTAGCGGGAGCCCCCAAGAGCAGTACTTC. This codes for CASSDRTSGSPQEQYF.

Regarding this clonotype: A much larger clone lies a single base off, so this may be a read error. The rearrangement links TRBV11-2 to TRBJ2-1; the match to TRBD2 covers 7 bases. CDR1 SGHAT and CDR2 FQNNGV come from the germline V gene. The CDR3 is 16 residues long. Unmatched junction bases numbered 5, after V lost 1 base and J lost 2 bases. Here the CDR3 reads CASSLVSGAPYNEQFF. The CDR3 DNA follows: TGTGCCAGCAGCTTAGTGAGCGGGGCACCCTACAATGAGCAGTTCTTC.

This clonotype was seen ten or more times. The chain links TRBV12-3 or TRBV12-4 to TRBJ1-1; D is unresolved. The length of the CDR3 is 14 residues. V was trimmed by 5 bases and J by 0 bases, leaving 10 bases between them. This CDR3 reads CASSRQALNTEAFF. DNA of the CDR3: TGTGCCAGCAGTCGGCAGGCCCTGAACACTGAAGCTTTCTTT.

This clonotype was recorded many times. The genes are TRBV4-2 and TRBJ2-5, with 11 bases aligning to TRBD2. The CDR3 spans 16 residues. Germline V lookup: CDR1 LGHNA, CDR2 YNFKEQ. V lost 4 bases, J lost 5 bases, and 9 bases stayed unmatched. The CDR3 DNA reads TGTGCCAGCAGCCCACTTAGCGGGGGGGCCGGGGAGACCCAGTACTTC. It codes for CASSPLSGGAGETQYF.

This clonotype has just a few counts. This chain links TRBV7-2 with TRBJ1-2, with a weak D call TRBD1 (5 bases). The CDR3 consists of 12 residues. Trimming stripped 5 bases from V and 8 bases from J, with 12 bases between. In germline, CDR1 is SGHTA, CDR2 FQGNSA. The CDR3 bases are TGTACCAGCAGCCAAACTGGGGACGGCTACACCTTC. Amino acid sequence: CTSSQTGDGYTF. The variable domain in full, completed from reference TRBV7-2 and TRBJ1-2, reads GAGVSQSPSNKVTEKGKDVELRCDPISGHTALYWYRQSLGQGLEFLIYFQGNSAPDKSGLPSDRFSAERTGGSVSTLTIQRTQQEDSAVYLCTSSQTGDGYTFGSGTRLTVV.

This clonotype was observed a few times. V is TRBV2 and J is TRBJ1-1; D is unclear. The germline V and J ends were trimmed by 3 bases and 5 bases, with 13 bases remaining between them. The CDR3 length is 14 residues. Germline V CDR1 and CDR2: SNHLY, FYNNEI. CDR3 nucleotide sequence: TGTGCCAGCAGTGATGCGGGGTTGGGGACTGAAGCTTTCTTT. Translated, it gives CASSDAGLGTEAFF.

The sample holds many counts of this clonotype. The V and J genes are TRBV5-1 and TRBJ2-5, with TRBD1 matching 9 bases. The CDR3 is 14 residues long. Germline-derived CDR1 and CDR2 are SGHRS and YFSETQ. The V gene end was trimmed by 2 bases and the J gene end by 5 bases; junction bases not matched to a gene: 4. DNA for the CDR3: TGCGCCAGCAGCTTCGGACAGGGGCGCGAGACCCAGTACTTC. Protein: CASSFGQGRETQYF.

Details on this clonotype: This may arise from a read error, as a much more abundant clone is one base away. The J gene is TRBJ1-2, the V gene TRBV12-3 or TRBV12-4; possible D gene TRBD1, 5 bases. The CDR3 totals 12 residues. Written as DNA, the CDR3 is TGTACCAGCAGTTCCAACCTGGGGACGACCACCTTC. This translates into CTSSSNLGTTTF.

About this clonotype itself: Possible read error: a much larger clone is one base away. The chain has TRBV20-1 and TRBJ2-7; a possible D gene is TRBD1 (6 bases). CDR3 size: 13 residues. CDR1 and CDR2 (germline): DFQATT, SNEGSKA (reference sequence). CDR3 loop: CSAGRDNSYERYF. The CDR3 nucleotides are TGCAGTGCTGGCCGGGACAACTCCTACGAGCGGTACTTC.